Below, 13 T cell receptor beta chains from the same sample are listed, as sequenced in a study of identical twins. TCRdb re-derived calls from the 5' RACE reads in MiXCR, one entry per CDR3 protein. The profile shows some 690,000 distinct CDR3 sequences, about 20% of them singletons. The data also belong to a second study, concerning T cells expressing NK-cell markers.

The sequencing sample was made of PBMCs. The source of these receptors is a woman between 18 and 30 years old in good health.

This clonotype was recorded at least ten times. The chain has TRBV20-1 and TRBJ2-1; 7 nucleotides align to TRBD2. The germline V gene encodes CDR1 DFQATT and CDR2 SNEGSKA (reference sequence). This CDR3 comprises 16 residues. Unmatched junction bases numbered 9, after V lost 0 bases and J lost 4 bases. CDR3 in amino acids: CSARDHRGGRYNEQFF. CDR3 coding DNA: TGCAGTGCTAGAGATCACCGCGGGGGACGATACAATGAGCAGTTCTTC.

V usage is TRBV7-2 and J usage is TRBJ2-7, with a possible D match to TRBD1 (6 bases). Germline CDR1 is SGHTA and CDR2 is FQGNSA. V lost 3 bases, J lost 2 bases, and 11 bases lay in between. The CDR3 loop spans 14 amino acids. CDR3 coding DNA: TGTGCCAGCAGCTTCTCGGGACAACCCTACGAGCAGTACTTC. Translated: CASSFSGQPYEQYF.

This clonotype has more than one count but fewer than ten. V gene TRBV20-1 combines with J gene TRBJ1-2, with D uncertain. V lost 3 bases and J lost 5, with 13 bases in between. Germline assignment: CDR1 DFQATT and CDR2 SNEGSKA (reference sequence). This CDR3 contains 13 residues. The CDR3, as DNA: TGCAGTGCTAGCGGCCTGGGTCCTTATGGCTACACCTTC. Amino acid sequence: CSASGLGPYGYTF.

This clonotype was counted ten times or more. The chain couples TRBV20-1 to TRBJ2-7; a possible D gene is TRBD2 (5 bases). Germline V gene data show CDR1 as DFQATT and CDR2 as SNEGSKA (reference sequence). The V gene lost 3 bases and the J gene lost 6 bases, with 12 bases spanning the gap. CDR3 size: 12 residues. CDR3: CSASSDLSEQYF. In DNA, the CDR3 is TGCAGTGCTAGTAGCGATCTGTCCGAGCAGTACTTC.

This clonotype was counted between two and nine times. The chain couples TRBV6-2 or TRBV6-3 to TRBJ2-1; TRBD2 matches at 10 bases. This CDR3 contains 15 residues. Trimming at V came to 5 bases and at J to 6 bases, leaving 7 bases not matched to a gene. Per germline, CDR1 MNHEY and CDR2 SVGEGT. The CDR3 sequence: CASSPGLADTNEQFF. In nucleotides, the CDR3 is TGTGCCAGCAGTCCCGGACTAGCGGATACCAATGAGCAGTTCTTC.

CDR3 amino acids: CASSQLTSGTSYEQYF. DNA of the CDR3: TGTGCCAGCAGCCAACTGACTAGCGGGACCTCCTACGAGCAGTACTTC. The V and J genes are TRBV3-1 and TRBJ2-7; 11 bases are a match to TRBD2. With 2 bases clipped from V and 0 bases from J, the junction kept 3 bases outside the gene matches. Germline V gives CDR1 LGHDT, CDR2 YNNKEL (reference sequence). The CDR3 is 16 residues long.

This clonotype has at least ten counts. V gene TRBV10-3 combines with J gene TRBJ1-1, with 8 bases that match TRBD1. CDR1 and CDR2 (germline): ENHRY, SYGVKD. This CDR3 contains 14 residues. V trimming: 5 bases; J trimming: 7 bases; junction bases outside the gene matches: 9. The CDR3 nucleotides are TGTGCCATCAGTTTAATTCAGGGGGCCCGTGAAGCTTTCTTT. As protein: CAISLIQGAREAFF.

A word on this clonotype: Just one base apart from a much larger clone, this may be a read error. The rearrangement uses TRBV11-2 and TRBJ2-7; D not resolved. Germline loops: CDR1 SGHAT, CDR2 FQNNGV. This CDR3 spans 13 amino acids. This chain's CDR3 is CARSLDPPGEQYF. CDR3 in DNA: TGTGCCAGAAGCTTAGACCCTCCCGGGGAGCAGTACTTC.

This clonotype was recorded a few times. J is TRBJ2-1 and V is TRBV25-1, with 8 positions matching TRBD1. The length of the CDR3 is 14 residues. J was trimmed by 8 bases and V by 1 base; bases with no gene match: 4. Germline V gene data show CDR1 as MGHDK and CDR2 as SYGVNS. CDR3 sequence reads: CASSESGGKHEQFF. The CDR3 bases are TGTGCCAGCAGTGAATCAGGGGGCAAACATGAGCAGTTCTTC.

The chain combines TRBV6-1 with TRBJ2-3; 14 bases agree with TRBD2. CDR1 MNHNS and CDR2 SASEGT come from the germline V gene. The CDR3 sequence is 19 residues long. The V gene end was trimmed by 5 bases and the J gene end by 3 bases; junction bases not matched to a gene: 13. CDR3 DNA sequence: TGTGCCAGCAGTCTTTACATCCCGGGACTAGCGGGAGCTACAGATACGCAGTATTTT. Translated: CASSLYIPGLAGATDTQYF.

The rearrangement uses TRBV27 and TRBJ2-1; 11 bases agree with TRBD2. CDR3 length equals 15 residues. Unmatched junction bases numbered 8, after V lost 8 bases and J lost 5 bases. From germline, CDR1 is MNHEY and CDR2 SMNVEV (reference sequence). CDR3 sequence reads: CASRPGTSGHNEQFF. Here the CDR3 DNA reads TGTGCCAGCCGACCCGGGACTAGCGGCCACAATGAGCAGTTCTTC.

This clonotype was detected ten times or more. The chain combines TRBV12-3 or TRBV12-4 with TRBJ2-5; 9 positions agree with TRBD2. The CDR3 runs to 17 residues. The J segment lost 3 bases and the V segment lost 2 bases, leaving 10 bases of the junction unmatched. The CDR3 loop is CASSLSREGLRKETQYF. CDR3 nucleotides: TGTGCCAGCAGTTTATCGCGGGAGGGCCTACGCAAAGAGACCCAGTACTTC.

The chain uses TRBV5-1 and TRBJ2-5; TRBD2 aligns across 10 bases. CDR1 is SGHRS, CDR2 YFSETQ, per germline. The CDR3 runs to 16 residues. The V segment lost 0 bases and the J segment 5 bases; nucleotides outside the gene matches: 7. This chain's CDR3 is CASSLGVAGGQETQYF. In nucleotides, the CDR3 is TGCGCCAGCAGCTTGGGAGTAGCGGGAGGTCAGGAGACCCAGTACTTC.